Shown below are 20 T cell receptor beta chains from a single sample sequenced in a study of blood T cell repertoires in COVID-19. Clones were sequenced by immunoSEQ multiplex PCR, and TCRdb holds only the in-frame ones, with some missing. This sample has over 200,000 clones; about 80% occur once, and the top ten carry over 6.5%. The sequencing input was peripheral blood. These receptors were taken from an elderly woman with COVID-19, enrolled during active disease.

The rearrangement uses TRBV7-8 and TRBJ2-1; 10 nucleotides match TRBD2. The V and J ends lost 0 bases and 10 bases, in that order; junction bases with no gene match: 0. The CDR3 is 13 residues long. Germline V gene sequence: CDR1 SGHVS, CDR2 FQNEAQ. The CDR3 region has the DNA TGTGCCAGCAGCTTAGCACTAGCGGGAGAGCAGTTCTTC. As protein: CASSLALAGEQFF.

The chain is built from TRBV4-2 and TRBJ2-1; D remains unclear. Trimming took off 0 bases at V and 0 bases at J, with 6 bases between the two ends. This CDR3 has 15 residues. The germline V gene encodes CDR1 LGHNA and CDR2 YNFKEQ. The CDR3 spells CASSQDPGSYNEQFF. CDR3 sequence (DNA): TGTGCCAGCAGCCAAGATCCGGGCTCCTACAATGAGCAGTTCTTC.

This chain links TRBV6-2 or TRBV6-3 with TRBJ2-3, with D possibly matching TRBD1 (5 bases). V dropped 4 bases and J dropped 3 bases, with 8 bases sitting between them. The CDR3 sequence is 13 residues long. Germline lookup yields CDR1 MNHEY and CDR2 SVGEGT. The CDR3 region has the DNA TGTGCCAGCAGTTGGGGCGATACAGATACGCAGTATTTT. Translation: CASSWGDTDTQYF.

This clone showed up just a few times. The chain links TRBV6-5 to TRBJ1-1; D uncertain. V was pared by 10 bases and J by 0 bases, with 12 bases between. The CDR3 sequence is 13 residues long. Germline V lookup: CDR1 MNHEY, CDR2 SVGAGI. This chain's CDR3 is CATEAQVNTEAFF. CDR3 sequence (DNA): TGTGCCACGGAAGCTCAGGTGAACACTGAAGCTTTCTTT.

In the case of this clone: Germline and junction disagree at one end, which may indicate a read error. The CDR3 region has the DNA TGCGCCAGCAGCTTCGACAGGGTCTTGGGCTATGATTCACCCCTCCACTTT. Amino acids: CASSFDRVLGYDSPLHF. The genes are TRBV5-1 and TRBJ1-6; 7 bases are a match to TRBD1. The germline V gene has CDR1 SGHRS and CDR2 YFSETQ. The CDR3 loop spans 17 amino acids.

The chain combines TRBV7-9 with TRBJ2-7; 13 nucleotides match TRBD2. The junction had 6 bases not matched to a gene; V was cut back by 1 base and J by 3 bases. This CDR3 has 17 amino acids. Germline-derived CDR1 and CDR2 are SEHNR and FQNEAQ (reference sequence). As DNA, the CDR3 is TGTGCCAGCAGCTTAGTCACTAGCGGGGGGGCGTACTACGAGCAGTACTTC. Protein: CASSLVTSGGAYYEQYF. The entire variable domain, with the rest obtained from reference TRBV7-9 and TRBJ2-7, is as follows: DTGVSQNPRHKITKRGQNVTFRCDPISEHNRLYWYRQTLGQGPEFLTYFQNEAQLEKSRLLSDRFSAERPKGSFSTLEIQRTEQGDSAMYLCASSLVTSGGAYYEQYFGPGTRLTVT.

This chain links TRBV19 with TRBJ2-2; 7 bases are a match to TRBD1. This CDR3 contains 14 residues. The V segment lost 5 bases and the J segment 7 bases; nucleotides outside the gene matches: 7. Per the germline V gene, CDR1 is LNHDA and CDR2 is SQIVND (reference sequence). The CDR3 reads CASSATGVGGELFF. CDR3 DNA sequence: TGTGCCAGTAGTGCCACAGGGGTTGGCGGGGAGCTGTTTTTT.

This chain joins TRBV24-1 and TRBJ1-5; D not resolved. The V and J ends lost 9 bases and 13 bases respectively, with 12 bases between them. The CDR3 consists of 10 residues. The V gene's germline CDR1 is KGHDR and CDR2 SFDVKD. CDR3 loop: CATDWAAQHF. CDR3 coding DNA: TGTGCCACCGATTGGGCAGCTCAGCATTTT.

The J gene is TRBJ1-4, the V gene TRBV29-1, with TRBD1 matching over 9 bases. V gave up 5 bases and J gave up 7 bases; unmatched junction bases: 8. Germline V gene lookup returns CDR1 SQVTM and CDR2 ANQGSEA. The CDR3 is 14 amino acids. CDR3 protein: CSVSRQGVSEKLFF. CDR3 in DNA: TGCAGCGTTTCCCGACAGGGGGTCAGTGAAAAACTGTTTTTT.

The rearrangement joins TRBV28 to TRBJ2-5; D is uncertain. The CDR3 consists of 13 residues. The germline gives CDR1 MDHEN, CDR2 SYDVKM. Trimming removed 5 bases at V and 4 bases at J, with 11 bases between. CDR3 coding DNA: TGTGCCAGCAGTCCGCCCACGCGAGAGACCCAGTACTTC. Translation gives CASSPPTRETQYF. The entire variable domain, with the rest obtained from reference TRBV28 and TRBJ2-5, is as follows: DVKVTQSSRYLVKRTGEKVFLECVQDMDHENMFWYRQDPGLGLRLIYFSYDVKMKEKGDIPEGYSVSREKKERFSLILESASTNQTSMYLCASSPPTRETQYFGPGTRLLVL.

The chain carries TRBV3-1 (or the pseudogene TRBV3-2) and TRBJ1-1; no firm D call. The CDR3 is 14 amino acids. CDR1 and CDR2 (germline): LGHDT, YNNKEL (reference sequence). Trimming removed 2 bases at V and 2 bases at J, with 9 bases between. In DNA, the CDR3 is TGTGCCAGCAGCCAACCGGGTTTCAACACTGAAGCTTTCTTT. Translated, it gives CASSQPGFNTEAFF.

This chain connects TRBV5-6 to TRBJ1-5; D is perhaps TRBD1 (5 bases). V was trimmed by 4 bases and J by 4 bases, leaving 15 bases between them. Germline V CDR1 and CDR2: SGHDT, YYEEEE. The CDR3 has 15 residues. The CDR3 DNA follows: TGTGCCAGCAGCCCCCGGGGTGGGGGGAATCAGCCCCAGCATTTT. Translated, it gives CASSPRGGGNQPQHF.

This clone was picked up one time. DNA for the CDR3: TGTGCCAGCAGCCAGGGGGGCCATGGCTACACCTTC. Translating gives CASSQGGHGYTF. V gene TRBV6-5 combines with J gene TRBJ1-2; 7 bases are a match to TRBD1. Looked up from germline, CDR1 is MNHEY and CDR2 is SVGAGI. There are 12 residues in the CDR3. The trim removed 6 bases at V and 6 bases at J, leaving 4 bases unmatched.

The V gene is TRBV28, the J gene TRBJ1-2; D perhaps matches TRBD1 (6 bases). The V gene's germline CDR1 is MDHEN and CDR2 SYDVKM. The length of the CDR3 is 12 residues. The V end lost 3 bases, the J end lost 5 bases, and 7 bases lay between the germline ends. The chain's CDR3 is CASSFQGYGYTF. The DNA for the CDR3 is TGTGCCAGCAGTTTTCAGGGGTATGGCTACACCTTC.

Only a few counts were recorded for this clone. Here the CDR3 omits its conserved ending phenylalanine or tryptophan, so a read error is the likely source. The DNA is left out, because the CDR3 cannot be placed on it with certainty; the CDR3 is given as TCRdb lists it. The chain uses TRBV3-1 (or the pseudogene TRBV3-2) and TRBJ1-2; TRBD1 is taken as the D call from the table, unchecked against the DNA. Per germline, CDR1 LGHDT and CDR2 YNNKEL (reference sequence). Both ends counted, the CDR3 spans 12 residues. The CDR3 region is CASSQGGSGTVV.

The V and J genes are TRBV7-9 and TRBJ1-2, with 7 bases lining up with TRBD1. The CDR3 is 13 amino acids. Germline V gene lookup returns CDR1 SEHNR and CDR2 FQNEAQ (reference sequence). J lost 6 bases, V lost 6 bases, and 7 bases had no gene match. The CDR3 region is CASSKTGDDGYTF. The CDR3 region has the DNA TGTGCCAGCAGTAAAACAGGGGACGATGGCTACACCTTC.

The V call is TRBV7-2, the J call TRBJ1-1; 8 nucleotides align to TRBD1. The CDR3 spans 15 residues. Germline trimming cut 3 bases from V and 1 base from J; bases unmatched to any gene: 4. Germline V gene data show CDR1 as SGHTA and CDR2 as FQGNSA. As DNA, the CDR3 is TGTGCCAGCAGCTTTCTGGGACAGGCGAACACTGAAGCTTTCTTT. Encoded protein: CASSFLGQANTEAFF.

Concerning this clone: The same CDR3 also results from other DNA sequences found in this sample. V usage is TRBV6-5 and J usage is TRBJ1-1; tentative D call: TRBD1 (5 bases). The CDR3 has 13 residues. Germline assignment: CDR1 MNHEY and CDR2 SVGAGI. Trimming stripped 2 bases from V and 4 bases from J, with 8 bases between. The CDR3 reads CASSYRGGTEAFF. The CDR3 DNA reads TGTGCCAGCAGTTACAGGGGCGGCACTGAAGCTTTCTTT.

This rearrangement joins TRBV28 to TRBJ1-2; perhaps TRBD1 as D (5 bases). V lost 1 base to trimming and J lost 7 bases, with 16 bases between them. Germline values: CDR1 MDHEN, CDR2 SYDVKM. This CDR3 region has 15 residues. The CDR3 reads CASSLLQGNSVGYTF. For the CDR3, the DNA is TGTGCCAGCAGTTTATTGCAGGGAAATTCGGTTGGCTACACCTTC.

This clone was found a few times. This rearrangement joins TRBV11-2 to TRBJ2-1; unclear D gene. Looked up from germline, CDR1 is SGHAT and CDR2 is FQNNGV. Trimming left V 7 bases short and J 3 bases short, with 16 bases between. CDR3 length: 15 residues. The CDR3 DNA sequence: TGTGCCAGCACCGGCCTGGCGACACACTACAATGAGCAGTTCTTC. Its protein product is CASTGLATHYNEQFF.